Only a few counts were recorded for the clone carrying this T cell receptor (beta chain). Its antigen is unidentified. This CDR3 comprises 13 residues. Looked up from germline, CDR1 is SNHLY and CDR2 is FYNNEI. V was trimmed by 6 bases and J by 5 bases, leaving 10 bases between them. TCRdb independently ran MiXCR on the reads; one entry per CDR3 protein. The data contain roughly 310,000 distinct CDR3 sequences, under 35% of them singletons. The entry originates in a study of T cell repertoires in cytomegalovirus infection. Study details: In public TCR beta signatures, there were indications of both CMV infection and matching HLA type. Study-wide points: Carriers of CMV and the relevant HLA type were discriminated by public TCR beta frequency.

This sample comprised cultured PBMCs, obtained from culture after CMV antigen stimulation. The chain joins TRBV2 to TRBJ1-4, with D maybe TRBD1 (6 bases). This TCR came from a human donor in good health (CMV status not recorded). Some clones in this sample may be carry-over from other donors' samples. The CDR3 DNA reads TGTGCCAGCAGGCCTGGGGGCAATGAAAAACTGTTTTTT. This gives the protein CASRPGGNEKLFF.